In this sample, the clone carrying this T cell receptor beta chain turned up many times. TCRbeta library construction was performed incorporating unique molecular identifiers. MiXCR was run by TCRdb on the PCR reads, yielding one entry per CDR3 protein. The sample gives hundreds of thousands of distinct CDR3 sequences, roughly 15% of which show up once; 1.1% is in the top ten. This specimen comes from a study of T-cell reconstitution after alpha-beta-depleted transplantation in children. The CDR3 has 15 residues. Germline values: CDR1 DFQATT, CDR2 SNEGSKA (reference sequence). Trimming removed 5 bases from V and 3 bases from J, with 17 bases in between.

This TCR came from a human donor who donated a stem cell graft to a child with acute myeloid leukemia. V is TRBV20-1 and J is TRBJ2-4; either TRBD1 or TRBD2 may supply D (5 bases each). This specimen consisted of PBMCs from the stem cell graft donor, obtained from the stem cell graft. In DNA form, the CDR3 reads TGCAGTGCTGGGGGTGGGGGTTTGGGCAAAAACATTCAGTACTTC. Translation gives CSAGGGGLGKNIQYF.